One and the same sample provided the 6 T cell receptor beta chains below, sequenced in a study of CD8 T cells in Susac syndrome. The authors reverse transcribed roughly 0.5 to 1 ug RNA with random hexamers. MiXCR, applied by TCRdb to the immunoSEQ multiplex PCR reads, yields one record per CDR3 protein. The sample records tens of thousands of distinct CDR3 sequences, 85% to 95% being singletons. Material: CD8+ T cells from PBMCs. Receptors originate from a human donor in good health.

The rearrangement joins TRBV7-2 to TRBJ2-3, with TRBD2 as a possible D gene (7 bases). V was shortened by 4 bases and J by 4 bases, with 15 bases between the two germline ends. The CDR3 covers 15 residues. CDR1 and CDR2 from the germline V gene are SGHTA and FQGNSA. The CDR3 DNA sequence: TGTGCCAGCAGCTCGGTGGCGGGGGCGCCAGATACGCAGTATTTT. Its protein is CASSSVAGAPDTQYF.

The chain employs TRBV7-9 and TRBJ1-2; D is perhaps TRBD1 (6 bases). Germline CDR1 is SEHNR and CDR2 is FQNEAQ (reference sequence). The CDR3 is made up of 13 amino acids. V lost 5 bases to trimming and J lost 4 bases, with 11 bases between them. The CDR3 region has the DNA TGTGCCAGCAGCAACTACAGGGCCTATGGCTACACCTTC. This encodes CASSNYRAYGYTF.

The chain links TRBV27 to TRBJ2-1; the match to TRBD2 covers 11 bases. CDR1 MNHEY and CDR2 SMNVEV come from the germline V gene (reference sequence). The length of the CDR3 is 18 residues. V lost 2 bases to trimming and J lost 8 bases; unmatched junction nucleotides: 14. The CDR3 here is CASSLPPLSGRAVDEQFF. Here the CDR3 DNA reads TGTGCCAGCAGTTTACCCCCCCTTAGCGGGAGGGCCGTAGATGAGCAGTTCTTC.

This clonotype was counted between two and nine times. The chain is built from TRBV3-1 and TRBJ1-1; 7 bases line up with TRBD1. This CDR3 spans 14 amino acids. J was trimmed by 3 bases and V by 4 bases; bases with no gene match: 5. Per the germline V gene, CDR1 is LGHDT and CDR2 is YNNKEL (reference sequence). The CDR3 DNA reads as TGTGCCAGCAGCCCACAGGGGTGGGACACTGAAGCTTTCTTT. The encoded protein is CASSPQGWDTEAFF.

V and J are TRBV9 and TRBJ2-1; D remains unclear. CDR3 length equals 12 residues. Germline CDR1 is SGDLS and CDR2 is YYNGEE. The V and J ends lost 4 bases and 12 bases respectively, with 14 bases between them. CDR3 residues: CASSFRGRRQFF. The CDR3 DNA is TGTGCCAGCAGCTTCCGCGGCCGGAGGCAGTTCTTC.

The chain has TRBV7-2 and TRBJ2-7; tentatively, D is TRBD1 (6 bases). The CDR3 length is 15 residues. Looked up from germline, CDR1 is SGHTA and CDR2 is FQGNSA. V was shortened by 1 base and J by 5 bases, with 15 bases between the two germline ends. The chain's CDR3 is CASSLGSQGFNEQYF. The CDR3 DNA reads TGTGCCAGCAGCTTAGGGTCTCAGGGGTTTAACGAGCAGTACTTC.